The 7 T cell receptor beta chains given below trace back to one sample, sequenced in a study of blood T cell repertoires in COVID-19. Using immunoSEQ multiplex PCR, the repertoire was profiled, and TCRdb retains in-frame clones only, with some absent. The sample records about 140,000 clones, 86% being singletons. The source material was peripheral blood. These receptors came from a woman aged 55-69 years with acute or convalescent COVID-19.

This chain uses TRBV19 with TRBJ1-2, with 9 bases lining up with TRBD1. V lost 7 bases to trimming and J lost 5 bases; unmatched junction nucleotides: 11. This CDR3 is built from 15 residues. Germline V gene lookup returns CDR1 LNHDA and CDR2 SQIVND (reference sequence). For the CDR3, the DNA is TGTGCCAGTACCTTGACAGGGGGACCCATTTATGGCTACACCTTC. It specifies CASTLTGGPIYGYTF.

This clone appeared a few times. The gene calls are TRBV28 and TRBJ1-1; 7 nucleotides match TRBD1. The V and J ends lost 2 bases and 10 bases, in that order; junction bases with no gene match: 4. Per germline, CDR1 MDHEN and CDR2 SYDVKM. The CDR3 consists of 12 residues. The CDR3 nucleotides read TGTGCCAGCAGTTTAAAAAGGGGGCGAGCTTTCTTT. Its translation: CASSLKRGRAFF.

The chain couples TRBV9 to TRBJ1-5; maybe TRBD1 (5 bases). V was clipped by 2 bases and J by 6 bases, with 12 bases between them. Germline loops: CDR1 SGDLS, CDR2 YYNGEE. The CDR3 totals 14 residues. The CDR3 loop reads CASSVTGVGQPQHF. For the CDR3, the DNA is TGTGCCAGCAGCGTGACGGGGGTGGGTCAGCCCCAGCATTTT.

The chain couples TRBV6-2 or TRBV6-3 to TRBJ2-4; D perhaps matches TRBD2 (6 bases). Germline V gene sequence: CDR1 MNHEY, CDR2 SVGEGT. The V gene lost 5 bases and the J gene lost 6 bases, with 14 bases spanning the gap. The CDR3 runs 14 residues. CDR3 loop: CASSPWRGLNIQYF. The CDR3 DNA is TGTGCCAGCAGTCCCTGGAGGGGCTTAAACATTCAGTACTTC.

This clone was detected a few times. The chain has TRBV18 and TRBJ1-5, with 8 bases fitting TRBD1. Germline V gene sequence: CDR1 KGHSH, CDR2 LQKENI. The V segment lost 6 bases and the J segment 7 bases; nucleotides outside the gene matches: 11. This CDR3 is built from 15 residues. The CDR3 DNA sequence: TGTGCCAGCTCCCCTGCGGCAGGGGGCGTACAGCCCCAGCATTTT. It yields the protein CASSPAAGGVQPQHF.

The chain carries TRBV5-1 and TRBJ1-1, with 7 positions matching TRBD1. Germline CDR1 reads SGHRS; CDR2 reads YFSETQ. The CDR3 consists of 15 residues. The V and J ends lost 2 bases and 6 bases, in that order; junction bases with no gene match: 10. Here the CDR3 DNA reads TGCGCCAGCAGCTTTTTCGGCAGGGGGACTTCTGAAGCTTTCTTT. Translation: CASSFFGRGTSEAFF.

The rearrangement uses TRBV15 and TRBJ1-1; 9 positions match TRBD1. This CDR3 is built from 15 residues. Trimming cost V 3 bases and J 5 bases; bases outside gene matches: 7. Germline assignment: CDR1 LNHNV and CDR2 YYDKDF (reference sequence). CDR3: CATSRRTGDRTEAFF. The CDR3 bases are TGTGCCACCAGCAGGCGGACAGGGGATCGGACTGAAGCTTTCTTT.